Listed here is a single TCR beta chain. How the authors handled the data: Reference gene primer amplification gave estimated nucleated cell counts. Sequencing used immunoSEQ multiplex PCR; TCRdb keeps in-frame clones, though not all of them. D and trimming come from the DNA, and the V and J calls and clone size come from that table. The data contain 95,000 to 110,000 clones, roughly 80% of them seen just once; the ten biggest clones take up under 30%. This specimen belongs to a study of blood T cell repertoires in COVID-19. The overall study: Italy, Spain and the United States were the sources of the convalescent and acute COVID-19 samples.

Germline-derived CDR1 and CDR2 are SGHAT and FQNNGV. The CDR3 length is 14 residues. Germline trimming cut 2 bases from V and 5 bases from J; bases unmatched to any gene: 5. The source of this sequence is a man between 60 and 70 years old with acute or convalescent COVID-19. This rearrangement joins TRBV11-2 to TRBJ2-7; 8 bases map to TRBD2. The sequenced material came from peripheral blood. CDR3 nucleotides: TGTGCCAGCAGCTTAAGCGGGAGAGGCCACGAGCAGTACGTC. Its protein product is CASSLSGRGHEQYV.